These T cell receptor beta chains were read from a single sample in a study of T cell repertoires in cytomegalovirus infection. MiXCR, applied by TCRdb to the reads, yields one record per CDR3 protein. The sample lists roughly 760,000 distinct CDR3 sequences; 35% to 45% were seen once. Sequencing was done on a sample of PBMCs. These receptors came from a human donor in good health (CMV status not recorded). Some clones in this sample may be carry-over from other donors' samples. CDR3s include the opening cysteine and the closing phenylalanine or tryptophan. A D gene is named only where the DNA matches it firmly. Not all rows give a size; the values are once, few, many and, for expanded clones, a class.

v_call	clone_size	j_call	d_call	cdr3_aa	cdr3_nt
TRBV28	many	TRBJ2-1	TRBD2	CASTRRGRGDNEQFF	TGTGCCAGCACCCGGCGGGGGCGGGGGGACAATGAGCAGTTCTTC
TRBV7-4	-	TRBJ1-4	-	CASSFGEPCNEKLFF	TGTGCCAGCAGCTTCGGGGAGCCCTGTAATGAAAAACTGTTTTTT
TRBV5-5	-	TRBJ2-7	TRBD2	CASSLTSALPEQYF	TGTGCCAGCAGCTTGACTAGCGCACTCCCCGAGCAGTACTTC
TRBV27	few	TRBJ1-2	-	CASSFGSKDGYTF	TGTGCCAGCAGTTTTGGCTCGAAGGATGGCTACACCTTC
TRBV7-2	many	TRBJ2-7	TRBD1	CASSPQGLSYEQYF	TGTGCCAGCAGCCCACAGGGGCTCTCCTACGAGCAGTACTTC
TRBV12-3/TRBV12-4	-	TRBJ1-5	-	CASTPGGYQPQHF	TGTGCCAGCACCCCTGGGGGATATCAGCCCCAGCATTTT
TRBV5-1	few	TRBJ2-3	-	CASSLKLTSTDTQYF	TGCGCCAGCAGCTTGAAACTAACTAGCACAGATACGCAGTATTTT
TRBV5-1	-	TRBJ1-2	-	CASSLEAGAGYGYTF	TGCGCCAGCAGCTTGGAAGCAGGGGCGGGTTACGGCTACACCTTC
TRBV7-2	many	TRBJ1-1	-	CASSLAGTLNTEAFF	TGTGCCAGCAGCTTAGCCGGCACATTAAACACTGAAGCTTTCTTT
TRBV12-3/TRBV12-4	-	TRBJ2-2	-	CARSLYLPGELFF	TGTGCCAGAAGTTTATACCTTCCCGGGGAGCTGTTTTTT
TRBV12-3/TRBV12-4	-	TRBJ1-2	TRBD1	CASTSQGAGTYGYTF	TGTGCCAGCACGAGCCAGGGGGCGGGGACCTATGGCTACACCTTC
TRBV7-8	-	TRBJ1-4	-	CASSSRRQQATNEKLFF	TGTGCCAGCAGCTCCAGACGGCAGCAGGCAACTAATGAAAAACTGTTTTTT
TRBV19	-	TRBJ2-2	-	CASSIRHQNTGELFF	TGTGCCAGTAGTATCAGGCATCAGAACACCGGGGAGCTGTTTTTT
TRBV7-3	-	TRBJ2-2	-	CASSPRLVAGELFF	TGTGCCAGCAGCCCCCGTTTGGTGGCCGGGGAGCTGTTTTTT
TRBV6-1	-	TRBJ2-7	-	CASSEADIKTYEQYF	TGTGCCAGCAGTGAAGCTGACATTAAAACCTACGAGCAGTACTTC
TRBV20-1	-	TRBJ1-4	-	CSARFRAGEKLFF	TGCAGTGCTAGATTCAGGGCTGGAGAAAAACTGTTTTTT
TRBV28	few	TRBJ1-5	-	CASNPGRGGQPQHF	TGTGCCAGTAACCCGGGACGGGGTGGACAGCCCCAGCATTTT
TRBV7-8	many	TRBJ1-3	-	CASSREQRRERSGNTIYF	TGTGCCAGCAGCCGCGAACAACGAAGGGAGAGGTCTGGAAACACCATATATTTT
TRBV4-1	-	TRBJ2-1	-	CASSTRPGEDYNEQFF	TGCGCCAGCAGCACTCGACCGGGAGAGGACTACAATGAGCAGTTCTTC
TRBV7-6	many	TRBJ2-3	TRBD2	CASSLAGPAGGGDTQYF	TGTGCCAGCAGCTTAGCCGGCCCGGCGGGGGGAGGAGATACGCAGTATTTT
TRBV5-1	-	TRBJ2-3	-	CASSPGEARDTQYF	TGCGCCAGCAGCCCCGGGGAGGCGAGGGATACGCAGTATTTT
TRBV6-5	few	TRBJ1-5	TRBD1	CASTQGVPYQPQHF	TGTGCCAGCACACAGGGGGTCCCGTATCAGCCCCAGCATTTT
TRBV28	-	TRBJ2-3	TRBD1	CASLRTGGCTDTQYF	TGTGCCAGCCTCCGGACAGGGGGTTGCACAGATACGCAGTATTTT
TRBV2	few	TRBJ2-6	-	CASSPGLSGANVLTF	TGTGCCAGCAGTCCAGGACTCTCTGGGGCCAACGTCCTGACTTTC
TRBV6-6	many	TRBJ1-2	TRBD1	CASSPGQHYGYTF	TGTGCCAGCAGCCCGGGACAGCACTATGGCTACACCTTC
TRBV20-1	-	TRBJ1-5	-	CSARDELVPDPVINQPQHF	TGCAGTGCTAGAGATGAGCTGGTTCCTGATCCAGTTATCAATCAGCCCCAGCATTTT
TRBV19	-	TRBJ1-2	-	CASSVRDTNYGYTF	TGTGCCAGTAGTGTCCGGGACACCAACTATGGCTACACCTTC
TRBV4-1	many	TRBJ1-1	-	CASSQGGLQGKGAFF	TGCGCCAGCAGCCAAGGAGGCCTACAGGGTAAAGGAGCTTTCTTT
TRBV24-1	-	TRBJ1-5	-	CATSDPSSGNQPQHF	TGTGCCACCAGTGACCCTTCAAGCGGCAATCAGCCCCAGCATTTT
TRBV10-2	-	TRBJ2-1	TRBD2	CASSEPARTSGGYNEQFF	TGCGCCAGCAGTGAGCCGGCAAGGACTAGCGGGGGGTACAATGAGCAGTTCTTC
TRBV2	-	TRBJ2-5	-	CASRDHWGKETQYF	TGTGCCAGCCGGGATCACTGGGGCAAAGAGACCCAGTACTTC
TRBV7-9	many	TRBJ1-3	-	CASSLQGIGGNTIYF	TGTGCCAGCAGCTTGCAGGGAATCGGTGGAAACACCATATATTTT
TRBV7-2	-	TRBJ1-1	-	CASSVVGGQNTEAFF	TGTGCCAGCAGCGTCGTCGGCGGCCAGAACACTGAAGCTTTCTTT
TRBV19	few	TRBJ1-5	TRBD1	CASRAVIQGGNQPQHF	TGTGCCAGTAGGGCGGTCATTCAGGGGGGCAATCAGCCCCAGCATTTT
TRBV7-9	-	TRBJ1-2	-	CASSLGAGGRGYTF	TGTGCCAGCAGCTTAGGGGCAGGCGGTCGTGGCTACACCTTC
TRBV18	-	TRBJ2-2	TRBD1	CASSPLRDSSSSRTGELFF	TGTGCCAGCTCACCCCTCCGGGACAGTTCGTCTAGTAGGACCGGGGAGCTGTTTTTT
TRBV6-1	few	TRBJ1-2	-	CASRPSGNHGYTF	TGTGCCAGCAGACCTTCAGGGAACCATGGCTACACCTTC
TRBV28	few	TRBJ1-5	TRBD1	CASRDRVLGLPQHF	TGTGCCAGCAGAGACAGGGTCCTTGGGCTGCCCCAGCATTTT
TRBV28	-	TRBJ1-6	-	CASSLIEAGDSPLHF	TGTGCCAGCAGTTTGATCGAGGCGGGGGATTCACCCCTCCACTTT
TRBV19	few	TRBJ2-7	-	CASSARSPDYEQYF	TGTGCCAGTAGTGCCCGTTCCCCGGACTACGAGCAGTACTTC
TRBV6-6	-	TRBJ1-3	-	CASSTDPRNTIYF	TGTGCCAGCAGTACTGACCCTCGAAACACCATATATTTT
TRBV28	few	TRBJ2-7	-	CASRPPGLGYEQYF	TGTGCCAGCAGGCCTCCGGGGCTTGGCTACGAGCAGTACTTC
TRBV13	few	TRBJ2-5	TRBD2	CASSLRGRDYSRETQYF	TGTGCCAGCAGCTTAAGAGGTCGGGACTACTCCCGAGAGACCCAGTACTTC
TRBV7-2	many	TRBJ1-2	-	CASSSDSSHYGYTF	TGTGCCAGCAGCTCCGACAGCTCTCACTATGGCTACACCTTC
TRBV20-1	once	TRBJ2-3	-	CSARGGLRVRITDTQYF	TGCAGTGCTAGAGGGGGCCTACGTGTAAGAATCACAGATACGCAGTATTTT
TRBV7-9	few	TRBJ1-3	-	CASSAGGNLGNTIYF	TGTGCCAGCAGCGCTGGAGGGAATCTGGGAAACACCATATATTTT
TRBV7-2	many	TRBJ2-1	TRBD2	CASSLGGTSNEQFF	TGTGCCAGCAGCTTGGGGGGGACTAGCAATGAGCAGTTCTTC
TRBV4-1	few	TRBJ1-4	-	CASSQGDGPTNEKLFF	TGCGCCAGCAGCCAGGGAGACGGTCCAACTAATGAAAAACTGTTTTTT